Following are 31 T cell receptor beta chains from one sample sequenced in a study of control samples from healthy donors and cancer patients. TCRdb's table, derived via immunoSEQ multiplex PCR, lists solely in-frame clones and lacks some. The table includes fewer than 120,000 clones, 85% to 90% detected once. The sample comprised PBMCs. The receptors here all came from a woman in her sixties or seventies with lung cancer.

The chain employs TRBV5-1 and TRBJ1-1, with TRBD1 matching 7 bases. The ends lost 4 bases at V and 5 bases at J; junction bases unmatched: 8. This CDR3 contains 14 residues. The V gene's germline CDR1 is SGHRS and CDR2 YFSETQ. The CDR3 nucleotides read TGCGCCAGCAGCCTAGATACAGGGGCGACTGAAGCTTTCTTT. Its translation is CASSLDTGATEAFF.

This rearrangement joins TRBV6-4 to TRBJ1-1; TRBD1 might be the D (5 bases). The CDR3 loop spans 14 amino acids. Trimming took off 6 bases at V and 3 bases at J, with 14 bases between the two ends. Germline values: CDR1 MRHNA, CDR2 SNTAGT. DNA for the CDR3: TGTGCCAGCAGCCTTAGGGGCAGGGACACTGAAGCTTTCTTT. Its translation is CASSLRGRDTEAFF.

This rearrangement joins TRBV5-5 to TRBJ2-7; the match to TRBD2 covers 9 bases. Looked up from germline, CDR1 is SGHKS and CDR2 is YYEKEE (reference sequence). The CDR3 runs to 16 residues. J was trimmed by 2 bases and V by 4 bases; bases with no gene match: 10. CDR3 sequence: CASSRGSGGNTYEQYF. CDR3 nucleotide sequence: TGTGCCAGCAGCCGGGGCAGCGGGGGGAATACCTACGAGCAGTACTTC.

J is TRBJ2-1 and V is TRBV5-1; 14 positions match TRBD2. CDR1 and CDR2 from the germline V gene are SGHRS and YFSETQ. The CDR3 extends over 18 amino acids. The V segment lost 1 base and the J segment 10 bases; nucleotides outside the gene matches: 13. The CDR3, as DNA: TGCGCCAGCAGCTTGATGGGACTAGCGGGGGTGGGCTTTGAGGAGCAGTTCTTC. This codes for CASSLMGLAGVGFEEQFF. The variable domain in full, completed from reference TRBV5-1 and TRBJ2-1, reads KAGVTQTPRYLIKTRGQQVTLSCSPISGHRSVSWYQQTPGQGLQFLFEYFSETQRNKGNFPGRFSGRQFSNSRSEMNVSTLELGDSALYLCASSLMGLAGVGFEEQFFGPGTRLTVL.

This chain joins TRBV7-2 and TRBJ2-1; 8 nucleotides agree with TRBD2. The CDR3 totals 14 residues. Losses at the gene ends were 7 bases for V and 3 bases for J; bases not matched to a gene: 5. CDR1 is SGHTA and CDR2 is FQGNSA in the germline V gene. This CDR3 is CASTRRGDYNEQFF. DNA for the CDR3: TGTGCCAGCACCCGGCGGGGGGACTACAATGAGCAGTTCTTC.

V and J are TRBV5-1 and TRBJ1-1; 7 bases line up with TRBD1. CDR1 is SGHRS, CDR2 YFSETQ, per germline. Trimming at V came to 8 bases and at J to 1 base, leaving 2 bases not matched to a gene. The length of the CDR3 is 12 residues. Here the CDR3 reads CARRGPNTEAFF. As DNA, the CDR3 is TGCGCCAGGAGGGGGCCGAACACTGAAGCTTTCTTT.

The gene calls are TRBV6-4 and TRBJ1-1; D may be TRBD1 (6 bases). The CDR3 covers 13 residues. The V and J ends lost 3 bases and 3 bases respectively, with 8 bases between them. Germline V lookup: CDR1 MRHNA, CDR2 SNTAGT. CDR3 in amino acids: CASSEGGDTEAFF. The CDR3 region has the DNA TGTGCCAGCAGTGAAGGGGGGGACACTGAAGCTTTCTTT.

This sequence joins TRBV5-1 and TRBJ2-2; D unresolved. The germline V gene has CDR1 SGHRS and CDR2 YFSETQ. Trimming took off 6 bases at V and 0 bases at J, with 9 bases between the two ends. The CDR3 is 14 residues long. CDR3: CASKAMANTGELFF. In DNA, the CDR3 is TGCGCCAGCAAAGCGATGGCGAACACCGGGGAGCTGTTTTTT.

This chain joins TRBV6-6 and TRBJ1-5, with D maybe TRBD1 (5 bases). CDR1 MNHNY and CDR2 SVGAGI come from the germline V gene (reference sequence). The CDR3 sequence is 15 residues long. V gave up 6 bases and J gave up 0 bases, with 12 bases separating them. This CDR3 reads CASSYRDVSNQPQHF. In DNA form, the CDR3 reads TGTGCCAGCAGCTACCGGGACGTTAGCAATCAGCCCCAGCATTTT.

The sample holds a few counts of this clone. This sequence joins TRBV28 and TRBJ1-5, with 9 bases matching TRBD1. CDR1 is MDHEN and CDR2 is SYDVKM in the germline V gene. This CDR3 has 17 amino acids. After removal of 3 bases from V and 7 bases from J, the junction contained 13 bases not matched to a gene. The CDR3 DNA is TGTGCCAGCAGTTTCGGATCCGGACAGGGGAAAGCACAGCCCCAGCATTTT. Amino acid sequence: CASSFGSGQGKAQPQHF. Variable domain in full (rest from reference TRBV28 and TRBJ1-5): DVKVTQSSRYLVKRTGEKVFLECVQDMDHENMFWYRQDPGLGLRLIYFSYDVKMKEKGDIPEGYSVSREKKERFSLILESASTNQTSMYLCASSFGSGQGKAQPQHFGDGTRLSIL.

This chain connects TRBV9 to TRBJ2-5, with 7 nucleotides matching TRBD1. The CDR3 loop spans 16 amino acids. Germline CDR1 is SGDLS and CDR2 is YYNGEE. The ends lost 0 bases at V and 2 bases at J; junction bases unmatched: 7. CDR3 bases: TGTGCCAGCAGCGTAGGGACAGGTGAGGCACAAGAGACCCAGTACTTC. Amino acid sequence: CASSVGTGEAQETQYF.

This sequence joins TRBV6-7 and TRBJ1-3, with D unclear. TRBV6-7 qualifies as an ORF whose function is uncertain. This CDR3 contains 18 residues. Between the trimmed V and J ends, which lost 7 bases and 1 base, there was a span of 23 bases. CDR3 nucleotides: TGTGCCAGCACCCTAAAAGACCTTACCTGTCTGTCTGGAAACACCATATATTTT. It codes for CASTLKDLTCLSGNTIYF.

The rearrangement links TRBV5-1 to TRBJ2-1; 8 bases are a match to TRBD2. This CDR3 is 15 amino acids long. J gave up 9 bases and V 4 bases, and 12 bases lay outside the gene matches. CDR1 and CDR2 from the germline V gene are SGHRS and YFSETQ. The CDR3 DNA reads TGCGCCAGCAGCCCCGGCAGCGGGAGAGATAGTGAGCAGTTCTTC. Its translation: CASSPGSGRDSEQFF.

V usage is TRBV28 and J usage is TRBJ2-3, with a possible D match to TRBD2 (6 bases). V was trimmed by 5 bases and J by 2 bases, leaving 20 bases between them. The CDR3 contains 17 residues. Looked up from germline, CDR1 is MDHEN and CDR2 is SYDVKM. CDR3 bases: TGTGCCAGCAGTGTAGCCGGGGGTAGAGTAACCACAGATACGCAGTATTTT. Its translation: CASSVAGGRVTTDTQYF. Complete variable domain (other parts from reference TRBV28 and TRBJ2-3): DVKVTQSSRYLVKRTGEKVFLECVQDMDHENMFWYRQDPGLGLRLIYFSYDVKMKEKGDIPEGYSVSREKKERFSLILESASTNQTSMYLCASSVAGGRVTTDTQYFGPGTRLTVL.

The chain carries TRBV27 and TRBJ2-1; 13 bases line up with TRBD2. Germline CDR1 is MNHEY and CDR2 is SMNVEV (reference sequence). The CDR3 is made up of 16 amino acids. The J segment lost 8 bases and the V segment lost 5 bases, leaving 9 bases of the junction unmatched. CDR3 loop: CASSRLTSGGVHEQFF. Here the CDR3 DNA reads TGTGCCAGCAGTCGGTTAACTAGCGGGGGGGTCCATGAGCAGTTCTTC.

DNA of the CDR3: TGTGCCAGCAGCTTGGAATGGTCTCAGGTAACGGTGGCTTTCTTT. Translating it yields CASSLEWSQVTVAFF. V is TRBV5-6 and J is TRBJ1-1; D unresolved. The CDR3 spans 15 residues. The ends were cut back, 0 bases at V and 11 bases at J, with 20 bases in the middle. The germline V gene has CDR1 SGHDT and CDR2 YYEEEE.

The chain couples TRBV7-2 to TRBJ2-7, with 12 bases matching TRBD2. V was clipped by 6 bases and J by 5 bases; unmatched bases: 8. This CDR3 has 15 amino acids. Germline CDR1 reads SGHTA; CDR2 reads FQGNSA. The CDR3 DNA follows: TGTGCCAGCAGGTACGGACTAGCGGGGTCCAACGAGCAGTACTTC. Translating it yields CASRYGLAGSNEQYF. Full variable domain (missing parts from reference TRBV7-2 and TRBJ2-7): GAGVSQSPSNKVTEKGKDVELRCDPISGHTALYWYRQSLGQGLEFLIYFQGNSAPDKSGLPSDRFSAERTGGSVSTLTIQRTQQEDSAVYLCASRYGLAGSNEQYFGPGTRLTVT.

The chain uses TRBV7-2 and TRBJ2-1; 16 nucleotides align to TRBD2. Per germline, CDR1 SGHTA and CDR2 FQGNSA. The CDR3 runs 17 residues. With 3 bases clipped from V and 7 bases from J, the junction kept 6 bases outside the gene matches. CDR3 DNA sequence: TGTGCCAGCAGCTTGGCGGGACTAGCGGGGGGGTATAATGAGCAGTTCTTC. This gives the protein CASSLAGLAGGYNEQFF.

The chain joins TRBV9 to TRBJ1-1, with a weak D call TRBD1 (5 bases). The CDR3 totals 12 residues. Germline values: CDR1 SGDLS, CDR2 YYNGEE. The germline V and J ends were trimmed by 0 bases and 5 bases, with 5 bases remaining between them. CDR3 bases: TGTGCCAGCAGCGTAGAGGGGACTGAAGCTTTCTTT. Its protein product is CASSVEGTEAFF.

This chain joins TRBV20-1 and TRBJ1-3; no firm D call. The CDR3 extends over 11 amino acids. Germline CDR1 reads DFQATT; CDR2 reads SNEGSKA (reference sequence). Trimming took 0 bases from V and 4 from J, leaving 1 base between them. CDR3 sequence: CSAREGNTIYF. CDR3 sequence (DNA): TGCAGTGCTAGAGAAGGAAACACCATATATTTT.

The chain couples TRBV6-1 to TRBJ1-2; a possible D gene is TRBD1 (5 bases). Germline-derived CDR1 and CDR2 are MNHNS and SASEGT. The V gene lost 1 base and the J gene lost 6 bases, with 15 bases spanning the gap. The CDR3 runs 15 residues. CDR3 amino acids: CASSEGSTGLDGYTF. CDR3 nucleotide sequence: TGTGCCAGCAGTGAAGGGTCAACAGGTTTGGATGGCTACACCTTC.

This clone was detected once. The CDR3 region has the DNA TGTGCCAGCAGTGAAAGGGCAGGGGGCGACGGCTACACCTTC. This gives the protein CASSERAGGDGYTF. The gene calls are TRBV2 and TRBJ1-2, with 8 bases that match TRBD1. Germline-derived CDR1 and CDR2 are SNHLY and FYNNEI. This CDR3 spans 14 amino acids. After removal of 2 bases from V and 8 bases from J, the junction contained 7 bases not matched to a gene.

This chain uses TRBV4-1 with TRBJ2-7; 8 bases agree with TRBD1. With 0 bases clipped from V and 5 bases from J, the junction kept 12 bases outside the gene matches. The CDR3 length is 17 residues. Germline values: CDR1 MGHRA, CDR2 YSYEKL. The CDR3 loop is CASSQDFRQGAPHEQYF. The CDR3 coding sequence is TGCGCCAGCAGCCAAGATTTCAGGCAGGGGGCCCCCCACGAGCAGTACTTC.

This clone was observed a single time. Other DNA sequences from this sample encode an identical CDR3 as well. The gene calls are TRBV4-2 and TRBJ1-1; D is uncertain. Germline V CDR1 and CDR2: LGHNA, YNFKEQ. Deletions cut 4 bases from V and 1 base from J, with 4 bases between. The CDR3 runs to 12 residues. CDR3 sequence: CASSPENTEAFF. In DNA, the CDR3 is TGTGCCAGCAGCCCCGAGAACACTGAAGCTTTCTTT.

The chain links TRBV2 to TRBJ2-7; D may be TRBD1 (6 bases). With 4 bases removed from V and 5 bases from J, the gap between germline ends came to 12 bases. CDR1 and CDR2 from the germline V gene are SNHLY and FYNNEI. The CDR3 is 13 amino acids. The CDR3 sequence is CASSGQEGHEQYF. CDR3 DNA sequence: TGTGCCAGCAGTGGACAGGAAGGCCACGAGCAGTACTTC.

V usage is TRBV5-6 and J usage is TRBJ2-1; D perhaps matches TRBD2 (5 bases). CDR1 and CDR2 (germline): SGHDT, YYEEEE. Trimming shortened V by 3 bases and J by 0 bases, and 7 bases separated the two germline ends. The length of the CDR3 is 14 residues. The chain's CDR3 is CASSSRGSYNEQFF. Written as DNA, the CDR3 is TGTGCCAGCAGCTCCCGGGGCTCCTACAATGAGCAGTTCTTC.

The chain employs TRBV11-2 and TRBJ1-1; tentative D call: TRBD1 (5 bases). This CDR3 contains 12 residues. V was trimmed by 5 bases and J by 8 bases, leaving 12 bases between them. Per germline, CDR1 SGHAT and CDR2 FQNNGV. The CDR3: CASSPIRTEAFF. The CDR3 DNA is TGTGCCAGCAGCCCCATCCGGACAGAAGCTTTCTTT.

The J gene is TRBJ1-4, the V gene TRBV5-1; TRBD1 agrees at 11 bases. The germline V gene encodes CDR1 SGHRS and CDR2 YFSETQ. The CDR3 sequence is 14 residues long. The V segment lost 4 bases and the J segment 8 bases; nucleotides outside the gene matches: 4. CDR3 nucleotides: TGCGCCAGCAGCGCCGGACAGGGGGCCGAAAAACTGTTTTTT. Translation gives CASSAGQGAEKLFF.

This rearrangement joins TRBV7-9 to TRBJ2-7, with a tentative D call TRBD2 (6 bases). There are 15 residues in the CDR3. The V end was cut by 1 base, the J end by 1 base, with 11 bases between. Germline CDR1 is SEHNR and CDR2 is FQNEAQ (reference sequence). The CDR3 is CASSLGGGTSYEQYF. In nucleotides, the CDR3 is TGTGCCAGCAGCTTAGGTGGGGGGACTTCCTACGAGCAGTACTTC.

CDR3 DNA sequence: TGTGCCAGCAGTGTCGGTCTAGCGGGAGGGGGTGAGACCCAGTACTTC. This gives the protein CASSVGLAGGGETQYF. The chain has TRBV6-1 and TRBJ2-5; TRBD2 matches at 12 bases. The V gene's germline CDR1 is MNHNS and CDR2 SASEGT. The CDR3 is 16 residues long. The ends lost 4 bases at V and 5 bases at J; junction bases unmatched: 8.

The chain recombines TRBV3-1 (or the pseudogene TRBV3-2) with TRBJ1-3; 7 nucleotides align to TRBD1. CDR1 and CDR2 (germline): LGHDT, YNNKEL (reference sequence). V shed 4 bases and J 0 bases; nucleotides not matched to a gene: 21. The CDR3 extends over 21 amino acids. The CDR3 is CASSRLGSGQIYTGSGNTIYF. The CDR3 coding sequence is TGTGCCAGCAGCCGTCTAGGGTCGGGACAGATCTATACCGGCTCTGGAAACACCATATATTTT.